This record covers a single TCR beta chain. These data come from a study of OX40 agonist ivuxolimab in advanced cancers. Looking at the study overall: While on treatment, patients had intravenous ivuxolimab at 0.01 to 10 mg/kg every 2 weeks. The dose-escalation cohort had hepatocellular carcinoma, melanoma, renal cell or head and neck cancer. Age averaged around 59 years (range about 20 to 79), and more than 80% were male.

TCRdb's copy holds only in-frame clones and misses some; the assay was immunoSEQ multiplex PCR. The repertoire holds nearly 70,000 clones, with 86% as singletons. The germline V gene has CDR1 LNHDA and CDR2 SQIVND (reference sequence). The CDR3 is 14 residues long. V lost 5 bases and J lost 0, with 10 bases in between. Sequencing was performed on CD4+ or CD8+ T cells sorted from blood, taken in a trial of the OX40 agonist ivuxolimab. V and J are TRBV19 and TRBJ1-2; weak D call: TRBD1 (5 bases). The source is an adult with an advanced solid tumor such as melanoma, head and neck, liver or kidney cancer. This CDR3 is CASSDVTANYGYTF. The CDR3 DNA sequence: TGTGCCAGTAGTGATGTGACAGCTAACTATGGCTACACCTTC. Full variable domain (rest looked up from reference TRBV19 and TRBJ1-2): DGGITQSPKYLFRKEGQNVTLSCEQNLNHDAMYWYRQDPGQGLRLIYYSQIVNDFQKGDIAEGYSVSREKKESFPLTVTSAQKNPTAFYLCASSDVTANYGYTFGSGTRLTVV.